The rows below give T cell receptor beta chains drawn from one sample of a study of blood T cell repertoires in COVID-19. The repertoire was sequenced with immunoSEQ multiplex PCR; TCRdb's copy has only in-frame clones and lacks some. The table has 150,000 to 200,000 clones, approximately 88% seen once. Sequenced sample: PBMCs or T cells enriched from blood (not recorded which). These receptors were collected from a man aged 65-85 years who had been exposed to COVID-19. CDR3s include the opening cysteine and the closing phenylalanine or tryptophan. The order of the fields is D gene, CDR3 length, J gene, V gene, clone size, CDR3 protein, CDR3 DNA. A D gene is named only where the DNA matches it firmly. Not all rows give a size; the values are once, few, many and, for expanded clones, a class.

. 15 TRBJ2-7 TRBV14 . CASSTSAGRSYEQYF TGTGCCAGCAGCACCAGTGCCGGGAGATCTTACGAGCAGTACTTC
. 18 TRBJ2-1 TRBV5-6 . CASSLGVRTGDRYNEQFF TGTGCCAGCAGCTTGGGGGTGAGAACGGGGGACAGATACAATGAGCAGTTCTTC
. 13 TRBJ2-1 TRBV5-1 . CASRPLSYNEQFF TGCGCCAGCAGGCCCCTATCCTACAATGAGCAGTTCTTC
TRBD2 15 TRBJ2-1 TRBV11-2 few CASSSPSGREDEQFF TGTGCCAGCAGCTCCCCTAGCGGGAGGGAGGATGAGCAGTTCTTC
TRBD1 15 TRBJ2-1 TRBV6-5 once CASRRNRGAHNEQFF TGTGCCAGCAGACGGAACAGGGGGGCGCACAATGAGCAGTTCTTC
. 13 TRBJ2-7 TRBV2 . CATSGVLSYEQYF TGTGCCACCTCAGGGGTTCTCTCCTACGAGCAGTACTTC
TRBD1 16 TRBJ2-3 TRBV27 . CASRADRGLWTDTQYF TGTGCCAGCAGGGCTGACAGGGGCCTATGGACAGATACGCAGTATTTT
. 13 TRBJ1-5 TRBV19 . CASNDRQNQPQHF TGTGCCAGCAACGACAGACAGAATCAGCCCCAGCATTTT
. 20 TRBJ2-3 TRBV21-1 . CASSNARRLVNPPHTDTQYF TGTGCCAGCAGCAACGCCCGGCGGCTAGTAAACCCTCCACACACAGATACGCAGTATTTT
TRBD2 16 TRBJ2-3 TRBV15 . CATSRVLLAGADTQYF TGTGCCACCAGCAGGGTACTTCTAGCGGGAGCAGATACGCAGTATTTT